The 14 T cell receptor beta chains reported below all come from one sample, sequenced in a study of blood T cell repertoires in COVID-19 (dated by TCRdb to about 2020). Preparation of the library involved the immunoSEQ multiplex PCR assay. In its TCRdb copy, this immuneACCESS table keeps in-frame sequences only and misses some clones. Where compared with another copy, unresolved V genes explain less than half of these, and the others have no known cause. Counted in this sample were some 270,000 clones; around 90% of them appeared once. The biggest ten clones account for around 2.3% of the sample. Material: peripheral blood. These receptors were collected from a woman aged 60-75 years with COVID-19, enrolled during active disease.

This chain links TRBV7-2 with TRBJ2-3; TRBD2 agrees at 11 bases. J was trimmed by 5 bases and V by 2 bases; bases with no gene match: 6. The CDR3 totals 16 residues. Germline assignment: CDR1 SGHTA and CDR2 FQGNSA. DNA for the CDR3: TGTGCCAGCAGCTTACGGGTACTAGCGGGGGAAGATACGCAGTATTTT. Translated: CASSLRVLAGEDTQYF.

This clone was seen ten or more times. In the same sample, other DNA sequences code for this CDR3. The genes are TRBV6-6 and TRBJ1-1; no reliable D call. The CDR3 is 14 residues long. The germline gives CDR1 MNHNY, CDR2 SVGAGI (reference sequence). With 0 bases removed from V and 1 base from J, the gap between germline ends came to 6 bases. In DNA, the CDR3 is TGTGCCAGCAGTTACTCGGAGCCGAACACTGAAGCTTTCTTT. This gives the protein CASSYSEPNTEAFF.

Only one count was recorded for this clone. The V gene is TRBV7-2, the J gene TRBJ1-1; D ambiguous. Germline-derived CDR1 and CDR2 are SGHTA and FQGNSA. Trimming removed 6 bases from V and 5 bases from J, with 10 bases in between. The CDR3 is made up of 12 amino acids. CDR3 region: CASRKTGTEAFF. CDR3 DNA sequence: TGTGCCAGCAGGAAGACGGGGACTGAAGCTTTCTTT. The entire variable domain, with the rest obtained from reference TRBV7-2 and TRBJ1-1, is as follows: GAGVSQSPSNKVTEKGKDVELRCDPISGHTALYWYRQSLGQGLEFLIYFQGNSAPDKSGLPSDRFSAERTGGSVSTLTIQRTQQEDSAVYLCASRKTGTEAFFGQGTRLTVV.

This clone was picked up one time. The chain couples TRBV7-2 to TRBJ1-5, with D possibly being TRBD1 (6 bases). The germline V and J ends were trimmed by 1 base and 4 bases, with 11 bases remaining between them. The CDR3 consists of 15 residues. Germline assignment: CDR1 SGHTA and CDR2 FQGNSA. CDR3 DNA sequence: TGTGCCAGCAGCTTAGACGGACAGAAAAATCAGCCCCAGCATTTT. This gives the protein CASSLDGQKNQPQHF.

The rearrangement links TRBV30 to TRBJ1-2, with TRBD1 matching over 7 bases. This CDR3 is built from 14 residues. The junction had 13 bases not matched to a gene; V was cut back by 7 bases and J by 5 bases. Germline V CDR1 and CDR2: GTSNPN, SVGIG (reference sequence). CDR3 DNA: TGTGCCTTGTCTCCGGGACAGTTACCTTATGGCTACACCTTC. Translated: CALSPGQLPYGYTF.

J is TRBJ2-7 and V is TRBV6-5, with 9 nucleotides matching TRBD1. From germline, CDR1 is MNHEY and CDR2 SVGAGI. J gave up 4 bases and V 7 bases, and 5 bases lay outside the gene matches. There are 13 residues in the CDR3. The CDR3: CASTNRGLYEQYF. The CDR3 nucleotides read TGTGCCAGCACTAACAGGGGGCTGTACGAGCAGTACTTC.

This chain joins TRBV19 and TRBJ2-1; the match to TRBD1 covers 10 bases. Germline V lookup: CDR1 LNHDA, CDR2 SQIVND (reference sequence). CDR3 length: 17 amino acids. Trimming at V came to 4 bases and at J to 5 bases, leaving 11 bases not matched to a gene. The CDR3 reads CASSNLLDRGINNEQFF. In DNA, the CDR3 is TGTGCCAGTAGTAACCTCCTGGACAGGGGGATAAACAATGAGCAGTTCTTC.

The CDR3 region is CASSLGQGNYEQYF. The CDR3 DNA reads as TGTGCCAGCAGCTTAGGGCAGGGTAACTACGAGCAGTACTTC. The chain links TRBV7-9 to TRBJ2-7; possible D gene TRBD1, 5 bases. Per the germline V gene, CDR1 is SEHNR and CDR2 is FQNEAQ (reference sequence). The CDR3 has 14 amino acids. Trimming pared 1 base from V and 3 bases from J, leaving 10 bases between.

The gene calls are TRBV3-1 (or the pseudogene TRBV3-2) and TRBJ1-4; D might be TRBD1 (5 bases). V gave up 2 bases and J gave up 4 bases, with 26 bases separating them. CDR3 size: 20 residues. CDR1 is LGHDT and CDR2 is YNNKEL in the germline V gene (reference sequence). The CDR3 DNA sequence: TGTGCCAGCAGCCAAACCGACCCGGGAGGAAAGACAGCAATTAATGAAAAACTGTTTTTT. It is translated as CASSQTDPGGKTAINEKLFF.

This clone has just one count. V usage is TRBV14 and J usage is TRBJ1-2, with D possibly TRBD1 on 6 matching bases. Per the germline V gene, CDR1 is SGHDN and CDR2 is FVKESK. CDR3 length equals 15 residues. Trimming took off 4 bases at V and 4 bases at J, with 16 bases between the two ends. The CDR3 region has the DNA TGTGCCAGCAGCCCGATGCCGGGACAAACCTATGGCTACACCTTC. This gives the protein CASSPMPGQTYGYTF.

This chain joins TRBV19 and TRBJ2-1; the D gene is possibly TRBD1 (6 bases). Per the germline V gene, CDR1 is LNHDA and CDR2 is SQIVND (reference sequence). The ends were cut back, 6 bases at V and 2 bases at J, with 14 bases in the middle. The CDR3 consists of 15 residues. The CDR3 is CASRPGGDTYNEQFF. DNA of the CDR3: TGTGCCAGTAGACCTGGTGGGGACACCTACAATGAGCAGTTCTTC.

The chain combines TRBV6-5 with TRBJ1-2, with 7 bases lining up with TRBD1. CDR3 length: 13 amino acids. Germline values: CDR1 MNHEY, CDR2 SVGAGI. V lost 6 bases to trimming and J lost 9 bases; unmatched junction nucleotides: 10. This CDR3 is CASRSTGASSYTF. CDR3 DNA: TGTGCCAGCAGGTCAACAGGGGCGAGTAGCTACACCTTC.

The chain joins TRBV11-1 to TRBJ1-1; D not resolved. CDR1 is SGHAT and CDR2 is FQDESV in the germline V gene (reference sequence). V shed 1 base and J shed 4 bases, with 4 bases lying between them. The CDR3 extends over 12 amino acids. The CDR3: CASSLDSTEAFF. DNA of the CDR3: TGTGCCAGCAGCTTAGACTCCACTGAAGCTTTCTTT.

This clone was recorded once. V gene TRBV5-1 combines with J gene TRBJ2-3; 10 bases fit TRBD2. This CDR3 is built from 19 residues. CDR1 SGHRS and CDR2 YFSETQ come from the germline V gene. The V gene end was trimmed by 5 bases and the J gene end by 1 base; junction bases not matched to a gene: 16. CDR3 nucleotides: TGCGCCAGCAGTGGGCCCTCTCCACTAGCGGGGCATGGCACAGATACGCAGTATTTT. The encoded protein is CASSGPSPLAGHGTDTQYF.